These T cell receptor beta chains were read from a single sample in a study of CD8 T cells in ankylosing spondylitis. TCRdb called the 5' RACE reads again in MiXCR, with one record for every CDR3 protein. The table lists around 300,000 distinct CDR3 sequences, less than 25% of them singletons. Source material: blood, either unsorted or a sorted T cell fraction (not recorded which). The receptors shown here come from a female donor with ankylosing spondylitis or in good health (not recorded which). The CDR3 runs from the conserved cysteine through the conserved F or W. Fields, in order: V gene, clone size, J gene, D gene, CDR3 DNA, CDR3 protein. A D gene is named only where the DNA matches it firmly. Expanded clones are given a class, and other clones once, few, many or no size at all.

V: TRBV19; size: NA; J: TRBJ2-7; D: TRBD1; DNA: TGTGCCAGTAGTACAGGGACAGGGGACGAGCAGTACTTC; CDR3: CASSTGTGDEQYF
V: TRBV6-5; size: NA; J: TRBJ2-1; D: NA; DNA: TGTGCCAGCAGTTACTCGAGGTATCAGTTCTTC; CDR3: CASSYSRYQFF
V: TRBV20-1; size: NA; J: TRBJ2-7; D: TRBD2; DNA: TGCAGTGCTAGCCAATTGGGACTAGCGGCTTCCTACGAGCAGTACTTC; CDR3: CSASQLGLAASYEQYF
V: TRBV7-9; size: NA; J: TRBJ2-5; D: NA; DNA: TGTGCCAGCAGCTCCGACCCCAGGGCTGGAGAGACCCAGTACTTC; CDR3: CASSSDPRAGETQYF
V: TRBV19; size: NA; J: TRBJ1-3; D: NA; DNA: TGTGCCAGTAGTGTAACGGGGGCGACCACCATATATTTT; CDR3: CASSVTGATTIYF
V: TRBV7-3; size: NA; J: TRBJ2-1; D: TRBD2; DNA: TGTGCCAGCAGCCGGTTGGGACTAGCAAACTACAATGAGCAGTTCTTC; CDR3: CASSRLGLANYNEQFF
V: TRBV27; size: many; J: TRBJ2-7; D: NA; DNA: TGTGCCAGCAGTTTGGCGGGGGCATCCTACGAGCAGTACTTC; CDR3: CASSLAGASYEQYF
V: TRBV7-2; size: NA; J: TRBJ1-1; D: TRBD1; DNA: TGTGCCAGCAGCCAGGACAGGATGAACACTGAAGCTTTCTTT; CDR3: CASSQDRMNTEAFF
V: TRBV11-2; size: few; J: TRBJ1-2; D: TRBD1; DNA: TGTGCCAGCAGCTTACCCGCTACTGGCAGGGGGTCTGGCTACACCTTC; CDR3: CASSLPATGRGSGYTF
V: TRBV12-3/TRBV12-4; size: few; J: TRBJ2-3; D: NA; DNA: TGTGCCAGCAGTCGACCTACAGTTAGCACAGATACGCAGTATTTT; CDR3: CASSRPTVSTDTQYF
V: TRBV28; size: many; J: TRBJ1-5; D: TRBD1; DNA: TGTGCCAGCAGCTCATCCGGGACAGGGGTTCAGCCCCAGCATTTT; CDR3: CASSSSGTGVQPQHF
V: TRBV20-1; size: NA; J: TRBJ1-1; D: NA; DNA: TGCAGTGCTAGAGGTTCGACAAGGATGAACACTGAAGCTTTCTTT; CDR3: CSARGSTRMNTEAFF
V: TRBV20-1; size: NA; J: TRBJ2-1; D: NA; DNA: TGCAGTGCTGCAGTGTCGGGGGAGCGGGATGAGCAGTTCTTC; CDR3: CSAAVSGERDEQFF
V: TRBV20-1; size: NA; J: TRBJ2-1; D: NA; DNA: TGCAGTGCCATAGCGGAGCCTTTCTACAATGAGCAGTTCTTC; CDR3: CSAIAEPFYNEQFF
V: TRBV10-3; size: NA; J: TRBJ2-1; D: NA; DNA: TGTGCCACGACAGAGCTCAAAGAGCAGTTCTTC; CDR3: CATTELKEQFF
V: TRBV12-5; size: NA; J: TRBJ2-7; D: NA; DNA: TGTGCTAGTGGCACAGGGCAGAACGAGCAGTACTTC; CDR3: CASGTGQNEQYF
V: TRBV6-1; size: many; J: TRBJ1-5; D: TRBD1; DNA: TGTGCCAGTAGACAGGGAGCGGCACTAAGCAATCAGCCCCAGCATTTT; CDR3: CASRQGAALSNQPQHF
V: TRBV28; size: NA; J: TRBJ2-6; D: TRBD1; DNA: TGTGCCAGCAGGGACAGGGTATCAGAATCGTCTGGGGCCAACGTCCTGACTTTC; CDR3: CASRDRVSESSGANVLTF
V: TRBV20-1; size: few; J: TRBJ1-1; D: NA; DNA: TGCAGTGCTAGGGCGCCAGTAGACACTGAAGCTTTCTTT; CDR3: CSARAPVDTEAFF
V: TRBV12-3/TRBV12-4; size: many; J: TRBJ2-5; D: TRBD2; DNA: TGTGCCAGCAGTCCGAGACTAGCGGGAGTCCTCCAAGAGACCCAGTACTTC; CDR3: CASSPRLAGVLQETQYF
V: TRBV4-2; size: NA; J: TRBJ2-2; D: TRBD1; DNA: TGTGCCAGCAGCCGCCGGGACAGAGGGCAGGAGCTGTTTTTT; CDR3: CASSRRDRGQELFF
V: TRBV29-1; size: few; J: TRBJ2-7; D: NA; DNA: TGCAGCGTTGGACTGGACGCCTACGAGCAGTACTTC; CDR3: CSVGLDAYEQYF
V: TRBV7-2; size: NA; J: TRBJ1-2; D: NA; DNA: TGTGCCAGCAGCCCGCAGAAGTATGGCTACACCTTC; CDR3: CASSPQKYGYTF
V: TRBV9; size: NA; J: TRBJ2-2; D: NA; DNA: TGTGCCAGCAGCGTAAGAGGTGGGACTCCTCTCCTCGGGGAGCTGTTTTTT; CDR3: CASSVRGGTPLLGELFF
V: TRBV20-1; size: few; J: TRBJ1-2; D: NA; DNA: TGCAGTGCTAGTTCCCCCCGGGTTGGGTATGGCTACACCTTC; CDR3: CSASSPRVGYGYTF
V: TRBV7-2; size: NA; J: TRBJ2-7; D: NA; DNA: TGTGCCAGCAGCTTATTGTCGGCAGAGCAGTACTTC; CDR3: CASSLLSAEQYF
V: TRBV5-5; size: NA; J: TRBJ2-7; D: TRBD2; DNA: TGTGCCAGCAGTGGACTAGCGGGAGTCTACGAGCAGTACTTC; CDR3: CASSGLAGVYEQYF
V: TRBV12-3/TRBV12-4; size: few; J: TRBJ2-2; D: NA; DNA: TGTGCCAGCAGTTTAGAAGAAGGGGAGCTGTTTTTT; CDR3: CASSLEEGELFF
V: TRBV10-3; size: NA; J: TRBJ1-3; D: NA; DNA: TGTGCCATTGCCGGTGGCAGCAGCTCTGGAAACACCATATATTTT; CDR3: CAIAGGSSSGNTIYF
V: TRBV6-1; size: few; J: TRBJ1-5; D: NA; DNA: TGTGCCAGCGAAGGGGGAAATCAGCCCCAGCATTTT; CDR3: CASEGGNQPQHF
V: TRBV28; size: few; J: TRBJ2-1; D: NA; DNA: TGTGCCAGCAGTTTCCTCCACAATGAGCAGTTCTTC; CDR3: CASSFLHNEQFF
V: TRBV20-1; size: NA; J: TRBJ2-5; D: TRBD1; DNA: TGCAGTGCGAAGAGGACAGGGTTGGAGACCCAGTACTTC; CDR3: CSAKRTGLETQYF
V: TRBV6-1; size: NA; J: TRBJ1-1; D: NA; DNA: TGTGCCAGCAGCAGGGGCTTTTCGTCTGAAGCTTTCTTT; CDR3: CASSRGFSSEAFF
V: TRBV6-2/TRBV6-3; size: few; J: TRBJ2-1; D: NA; DNA: TGTGCCAGCAGTTACCCGACCCGGGGCTACAATGAGCAGTTCTTC; CDR3: CASSYPTRGYNEQFF
V: TRBV20-1; size: few; J: TRBJ2-5; D: NA; DNA: TGCAGTGCTAGCCGGGACCAAGAGACCCAGTACTTC; CDR3: CSASRDQETQYF
V: TRBV20-1; size: many; J: TRBJ1-2; D: NA; DNA: TGCAGTGCTAGAAGAGCACAGGGTTATGGCTACACCTTC; CDR3: CSARRAQGYGYTF
V: TRBV15; size: many; J: TRBJ2-3; D: NA; DNA: TGTGCCACCAGCACCCGAGGGAACGGAGTCTTGGATACGCAGTATTTT; CDR3: CATSTRGNGVLDTQYF
V: TRBV7-2; size: few; J: TRBJ2-1; D: NA; DNA: TGTGCCAGCAGCTTAGGCACCTTATGGGGAGACAATGAGCAGTTCTTC; CDR3: CASSLGTLWGDNEQFF
V: TRBV12-3/TRBV12-4; size: few; J: TRBJ2-3; D: TRBD2; DNA: TGTGCCAGCAGTTTCCAAGCGGGAAGCGATACGCAGTATTTT; CDR3: CASSFQAGSDTQYF
V: TRBV20-1; size: few; J: TRBJ1-5; D: NA; DNA: TGCAGTGCTAGAAAATCCGGGGAAAATCAGCCCCAGCATTTT; CDR3: CSARKSGENQPQHF
V: TRBV7-2; size: NA; J: TRBJ1-1; D: TRBD1; DNA: TGTGCCAGCAGCTTCAAGGGGGCAACTGAAGCTTTCTTT; CDR3: CASSFKGATEAFF
V: TRBV7-9; size: many; J: TRBJ2-1; D: NA; DNA: TGTGCCAGCAGCCCGCGGGGCGGAGCCTACAATGAGCAGTTCTTC; CDR3: CASSPRGGAYNEQFF
V: TRBV5-1; size: few; J: TRBJ1-1; D: NA; DNA: TGCGCCAGCAGCTGGGGCGAGAACACTGAAGCTTTCTTT; CDR3: CASSWGENTEAFF
V: TRBV4-3; size: many; J: TRBJ2-7; D: NA; DNA: TGCGCCAGCAGCCAAGAACAGAGGGGATTAAGCGAGCAGTACTTC; CDR3: CASSQEQRGLSEQYF
V: TRBV29-1; size: few; J: TRBJ2-5; D: TRBD1; DNA: TGCAGTCTGACGACAGGGGGTGAGGAGACCCAGTACTTC; CDR3: CSLTTGGEETQYF
V: TRBV10-3; size: NA; J: TRBJ2-1; D: NA; DNA: TGTGCCATCAGTGAGAAGGCGGAAACTACGTACTCCTACAATGAGCAGTTCTTC; CDR3: CAISEKAETTYSYNEQFF
V: TRBV2; size: NA; J: TRBJ2-5; D: NA; DNA: TGTGCCAGCAGGGCCGGGACCGGGTTTTTTGAGACCCAGTACTTC; CDR3: CASRAGTGFFETQYF
V: TRBV12-3/TRBV12-4; size: NA; J: TRBJ1-1; D: NA; DNA: TGTGCCAGCAGTTTGAGGGAGGACACTGAAGCTTTCTTT; CDR3: CASSLREDTEAFF
V: TRBV20-1; size: NA; J: TRBJ2-7; D: NA; DNA: TGCAGTACGACGCAGGGCTACGAGCAGTACTTC; CDR3: CSTTQGYEQYF
V: TRBV6-2/TRBV6-3; size: few; J: TRBJ1-5; D: NA; DNA: TGTGCCAGCAGGACCCAGGGGAGTGGAAGCAATCAGCCCCAGCATTTT; CDR3: CASRTQGSGSNQPQHF
V: TRBV15; size: NA; J: TRBJ2-2; D: NA; DNA: TGTGCCACCAGCAGAGATTGGGCGAGGGAGCTGTTTTTT; CDR3: CATSRDWARELFF
V: TRBV28; size: NA; J: TRBJ1-1; D: NA; DNA: TGTGCCAGCAGTTTATTGGTGAGGAACACTGAAGCTTTCTTT; CDR3: CASSLLVRNTEAFF
V: TRBV5-1; size: NA; J: TRBJ2-2; D: TRBD2; DNA: TGCGCCAGCAGCTCTTTAGCGGGAATGGCCGGGGAGCTGTTTTTT; CDR3: CASSSLAGMAGELFF